This T cell receptor (beta chain) emerged from a study of blood T cells in healthy people across ages. As for the study in general: The template switching approach captured approximately one barcoded beta molecule for every two T cells.

Per sample, no less than 6 micrograms of total RNA were extracted. The table lists this clonotype with a few counts. The antigen remains undetermined. V was shortened by 4 bases and J by 7 bases, with 10 bases between the two germline ends. The CDR3 is 12 amino acids. Germline CDR1 reads SGHTS; CDR2 reads YDEGEE. General study points: Among long-lived donors, naive CD4+ cells were more numerous and diversity higher than in aged donors.

Together with a sample-barcoded 5' primer, a J-beta primer mix was included in a second PCR lasting roughly 6 to 12 cycles. TCRdb used MiXCR to reprocess the 5' RACE reads, holding one entry per CDR3 protein. The sample shows some 880,000 distinct CDR3 sequences, around 36% of them seen only once. The source is a man in his late teens or twenties in good health. The sample taken for sequencing was blood. The genes are TRBV5-8 and TRBJ2-3; D not certain. The CDR3 DNA reads TGTGCCAGCAGCCTCGATTCGAATACGCAGTATTTT. Translation: CASSLDSNTQYF.